This entry features one T cell receptor (beta chain) sequence. Its matching antigen is unknown. The data were taken from a study of shared clonotypes between healthy human individuals. Study-level points and caveats: Non-shared clonotypes had lower generation probabilities than those shared by all four donors. Despite large depth, sorted-subset datasets appeared incompletely sequenced. Larger estimated richness was generally recorded for naive subsets relative to memory subsets.

A CD45RA+ naive subset and a CD45RA-negative memory subset were split from CD4+ cells. V dropped 11 bases and J dropped 7; count of bases not matched to a gene: 8. The CDR3 extends over 12 amino acids. Germline V gene sequence: CDR1 MDHEN, CDR2 SYDVKM. The protocol was immunoSEQ multiplex PCR, while the TCRdb copy is restricted to in-frame clones and leaves out a portion. The table lists some 2,500,000 clones, around 90% of them singletons, with 0.37% in the top ten. This TCR was sampled from a young man in good health. Some clones in this sample may be carry-over from other donors' samples. J is TRBJ1-5 and V is TRBV28; 7 positions match TRBD1. Input material: naive CD4+ T cells from PBMCs. Indicated subset: CD45RA+ positively selected. CDR3 amino acids: CAEQGFDQPQHF. The CDR3 nucleotides are TGTGCCGAACAGGGGTTCGACCAGCCCCAGCATTTT.